A single sample is the source of the 9 T cell receptor beta chains below, sequenced in a study of CD8+ T cells in alopecia areata (dated by TCRdb to 2017 to 2018). The library was prepared using the immunoSEQ multiplex PCR assay. For TCR sequencing, RNA was extracted from every sample and reverse transcribed into cDNA to serve as template. TCRdb provides this immuneACCESS table in a form limited to in-frame rearrangements. Some clones are lacking; in checked studies, under half of them reflect an unresolved V gene, and why the rest are absent is not known. The sample table lists approximately 210,000 clones, less than 65% of them with a count of one. The top ten hold 1% of the sample. The label giving this sample's time point can be read as: about 25 weeks on oral tofacitinib. The label giving this sample's treatment or condition can be read as: oral pan-JAK inhibitor, 5-10 mg twice daily. The input for sequencing was CD4+ T cells sorted from blood, taken at week 24, from a patient treated with tofacitinib. All receptors come from a human donor with alopecia areata.

The chain links TRBV7-8 to TRBJ2-7, with D possibly called TRBD1 or TRBD2 (5 bases each). V was trimmed by 0 bases and J by 2 bases, leaving 17 bases between them. CDR3 size: 17 residues. Germline V gene data show CDR1 as SGHVS and CDR2 as FQNEAQ. CDR3 sequence reads: CASSLAGPGPATYEQYF. The CDR3 region has the DNA TGTGCCAGCAGCTTAGCGGGACCCGGACCGGCTACCTACGAGCAGTACTTC.

The chain employs TRBV29-1 and TRBJ1-2; the D gene is possibly TRBD1 (5 bases). The V gene lost 4 bases and the J gene lost 3 bases, with 9 bases spanning the gap. This CDR3 comprises 12 residues. Germline CDR1 SQVTM, CDR2 ANQGSEA. The CDR3 spells CSVGDGYYGYTF. The CDR3 coding sequence is TGCAGCGTTGGGGACGGTTACTATGGCTACACCTTC.

CDR3 bases: TGTGCCAGCAGCTTTGGTCGGGGGTTTTCGGGTCAGCCCCAGCATTTT. Translated: CASSFGRGFSGQPQHF. V and J are TRBV7-2 and TRBJ1-5, with a weak D call TRBD1 (5 bases). V was cut by 3 bases and J by 6 bases, with 18 bases left in between. CDR1 and CDR2 (germline): SGHTA, FQGNSA. This CDR3 contains 16 residues. Variable domain in full (rest from reference TRBV7-2 and TRBJ1-5): GAGVSQSPSNKVTEKGKDVELRCDPISGHTALYWYRQSLGQGLEFLIYFQGNSAPDKSGLPSDRFSAERTGGSVSTLTIQRTQQEDSAVYLCASSFGRGFSGQPQHFGDGTRLSIL.

This clone was observed a handful of times. V usage is TRBV10-3 and J usage is TRBJ1-2; D remains ambiguous. V dropped 2 bases and J dropped 3 bases, with 4 bases sitting between them. Germline V gene data show CDR1 as ENHRY and CDR2 as SYGVKD. The CDR3 runs to 12 residues. The CDR3 spells CAISEEDYGYTF. The CDR3 nucleotides are TGTGCCATCAGTGAGGAGGACTATGGCTACACCTTC.

The chain has TRBV7-6 and TRBJ2-3; 7 nucleotides match TRBD1. With 1 base clipped from V and 5 bases from J, the junction kept 6 bases outside the gene matches. Germline CDR1 SGHVS, CDR2 FNYEAQ. The CDR3 contains 15 residues. CDR3 sequence (DNA): TGTGCCAGCAGCTTAGGAGGGGGCTATGGAGATACGCAGTATTTT. As protein: CASSLGGGYGDTQYF.

This clone appeared many times. The chain has TRBV29-1 and TRBJ1-1; D unresolved. Trimming left V 6 bases short and J 1 base short, with 18 bases between. CDR3 length: 15 amino acids. Germline values: CDR1 SQVTM, CDR2 ANQGSEA. The chain's CDR3 is CSVGGPGFPNTEAFF. The CDR3 region has the DNA TGCAGCGTGGGTGGTCCCGGGTTTCCGAACACTGAAGCTTTCTTT.

In its sample, this clone was seen a few times. The chain links TRBV27 to TRBJ1-5, with a tentative D call TRBD1 (6 bases). V was trimmed by 6 bases and J by 3 bases, leaving 12 bases between them. The V gene's germline CDR1 is MNHEY and CDR2 SMNVEV (reference sequence). This CDR3 has 14 residues. The CDR3 sequence: CASSLQGLNQPQHF. The DNA for the CDR3 is TGTGCCAGCAGCTTACAGGGCCTCAATCAGCCCCAGCATTTT.

Turning to this clone: This sample also contains other DNA sequences that code for the same CDR3. The chain combines TRBV5-1 with TRBJ2-1; 11 bases match TRBD2. CDR1 and CDR2 from the germline V gene are SGHRS and YFSETQ. The CDR3 runs 15 residues. The V segment lost 4 bases and the J segment 5 bases; nucleotides outside the gene matches: 5. In DNA form, the CDR3 reads TGCGCCAGCAGCCCGGGGACTAGCGGTCACAATGAGCAGTTCTTC. This encodes CASSPGTSGHNEQFF.

Turning to this clone: Within the sample, other DNA sequences also encode this same CDR3. V usage is TRBV18 and J usage is TRBJ2-6; D uncertain. Germline CDR1 KGHSH, CDR2 LQKENI. There are 13 residues in the CDR3. The V end was cut by 4 bases, the J end by 0 bases, with 1 base between. In nucleotides, the CDR3 is TGTGCCAGCTCACTCTCTGGGGCCAACGTCCTGACTTTC. Translated: CASSLSGANVLTF.